This passage covers 19 T cell receptor beta chains from one sample sequenced in a study of shared clonotypes between healthy human individuals. Sequencing used immunoSEQ multiplex PCR; TCRdb keeps in-frame clones, though not all of them. The sample has hundreds of thousands of clones, around 78% seen once; the top ten hold around 13%. The sequencing input was PBMCs. The receptors were gathered from a woman aged 40 to 50 in good health. Some clones in this sample may be carry-over from other donors' samples.

J is TRBJ2-7 and V is TRBV28; TRBD2 aligns across 11 bases. The V gene's germline CDR1 is MDHEN and CDR2 SYDVKM. V shed 4 bases, J shed 7 bases, and the junction held 12 bases outside the gene matches. The CDR3 spans 16 residues. The CDR3, as DNA: TGTGCCAGCAGTTCTACACTACTAGCGGGAGCTGGGGAGCAGTACTTC. Its protein product is CASSSTLLAGAGEQYF.

The V gene is TRBV27, the J gene TRBJ2-5; D is possibly TRBD2 (6 bases). V was cut by 1 base and J by 2 bases, with 14 bases left in between. This CDR3 region has 16 residues. In germline, CDR1 is MNHEY, CDR2 SMNVEV (reference sequence). CDR3 sequence reads: CASSLYPAGLQETQYF. The CDR3 DNA reads TGTGCCAGCAGTTTATACCCAGCGGGCCTACAAGAGACCCAGTACTTC.

The V and J genes are TRBV9 and TRBJ2-5; TRBD2 matches 11 bases. Judging by the DNA end, TRBJ2-7 fits better; the J call may be wrong. CDR1 and CDR2 (germline): SGDLS, YYNGEE. This CDR3 comprises 16 residues. This CDR3 is CASSVAGTSGPYEQYF. The CDR3 region has the DNA TGTGCCAGCAGCGTTGCCGGGACTAGCGGCCCCTACGAGCAGTACTTC.

The rearrangement uses TRBV5-1 and TRBJ2-2; D remains unclear. V was clipped by 1 base and J by 0 bases, with 10 bases between them. The CDR3 is 16 amino acids. CDR1 is SGHRS and CDR2 is YFSETQ in the germline V gene. The CDR3 loop is CASSLSGQANTGELFF. The CDR3 nucleotides read TGCGCCAGCAGCTTGAGTGGGCAGGCGAACACCGGGGAGCTGTTTTTT.

This clone was seen just once. The chain employs TRBV28 and TRBJ1-3, with no clear D. This CDR3 is built from 14 residues. V lost 5 bases and J lost 0, with 8 bases in between. The germline V gene encodes CDR1 MDHEN and CDR2 SYDVKM. In nucleotides, the CDR3 is TGTGCCAGCAGTCAGGCTAGCTCTGGAAACACCATATATTTT. Its protein is CASSQASSGNTIYF. Full variable domain (remainder filled in from reference TRBV28 and TRBJ1-3): DVKVTQSSRYLVKRTGEKVFLECVQDMDHENMFWYRQDPGLGLRLIYFSYDVKMKEKGDIPEGYSVSREKKERFSLILESASTNQTSMYLCASSQASSGNTIYFGEGSWLTVV.

Turning to this clone: With only one base between it and a far larger clone, this is likely a read error. The chain has TRBV6-5 and TRBJ1-3; TRBD1 agrees at 10 bases. CDR3 length: 14 amino acids. Germline CDR1 MNHEY, CDR2 SVGAGI. CDR3 amino acids: CASSYRTGGNTIHF. In DNA, the CDR3 is TGTGCCAGCAGTTACCGGACAGGGGGAAACACCATACATTTT.

The chain combines TRBV9 with TRBJ2-3, with 7 bases identical to TRBD1. V was pared by 3 bases and J by 2 bases, with 3 bases of the junction left unmatched. The CDR3 length is 14 residues. The V gene's germline CDR1 is SGDLS and CDR2 YYNGEE. The CDR3 bases are TGTGCCAGCAGCGCGGGACAGCTCACAGATACGCAGTATTTT. Translating gives CASSAGQLTDTQYF.

The chain uses TRBV11-2 and TRBJ2-1; 16 bases are a match to TRBD2. The length of the CDR3 is 17 residues. From germline, CDR1 is SGHAT and CDR2 FQNNGV. The V and J ends lost 9 bases and 9 bases, in that order; junction bases with no gene match: 14. CDR3 protein: CASTGTSGRARRGEQFF. CDR3 coding DNA: TGTGCCAGTACCGGGACTAGCGGGAGGGCCCGGCGAGGTGAGCAGTTCTTC.

This rearrangement joins TRBV5-1 to TRBJ2-1; D not certain. Germline CDR1 reads SGHRS; CDR2 reads YFSETQ. The V and J ends lost 2 bases and 1 base respectively, with 7 bases between them. The CDR3 has 14 residues. The CDR3 here is CASSFPGSYNEQFF. For the CDR3, the DNA is TGCGCCAGCAGCTTCCCCGGGTCCTACAATGAGCAGTTCTTC.

Concerning this clone: Other DNA variants within this sample encode the same CDR3. The chain joins TRBV5-1 to TRBJ2-7; TRBD1 aligns across 8 bases. Germline values: CDR1 SGHRS, CDR2 YFSETQ. The junction had 4 bases not matched to a gene; V was cut back by 0 bases and J by 5 bases. The CDR3 is 14 residues long. CDR3 DNA: TGCGCCAGCAGCTTGGGGCAGGGGGCCGACGAGCAGTACTTC. Translation gives CASSLGQGADEQYF.

CDR3 bases: TGTGCCAGCAGCGAAACACCACAGAACTATGGCTACACCTTC. Amino acids: CASSETPQNYGYTF. The chain combines TRBV9 with TRBJ1-2, with unresolved D. This CDR3 comprises 14 residues. Per the germline V gene, CDR1 is SGDLS and CDR2 is YYNGEE. Trimming pared 3 bases from V and 2 bases from J, leaving 11 bases between.

The CDR3 loop reads CASSQAGTSGSTDTQYF. CDR3 coding DNA: TGCGCCAGCAGCCAGGCCGGGACTAGCGGTAGCACAGATACGCAGTATTTT. The V gene is TRBV4-3, the J gene TRBJ2-3; 11 bases map to TRBD2. Germline CDR1 reads LGHNA; CDR2 reads YSLEER. The CDR3 contains 17 residues. Trimming cost V 3 bases and J 0 bases; bases outside gene matches: 5.

The V call is TRBV2, the J call TRBJ1-4; weak D call: TRBD1 (6 bases). V dropped 10 bases and J dropped 7 bases, with 22 bases sitting between them. The CDR3 is 15 residues long. Germline V gene sequence: CDR1 SNHLY, CDR2 FYNNEI. This CDR3 reads CAIHDPTGRGEKLFF. The CDR3 DNA follows: TGTGCCATTCACGACCCCACAGGGAGGGGTGAAAAACTGTTTTTT.

The gene calls are TRBV10-3 and TRBJ1-1, with unresolved D. V lost 5 bases, J lost 1 base, and 5 bases lay in between. CDR3 size: 12 residues. The germline gives CDR1 ENHRY, CDR2 SYGVKD. The CDR3 coding sequence is TGTGCCATCAGTTCAGGGAACACTGAAGCTTTCTTT. Translating it yields CAISSGNTEAFF.

A word on this clone: Other DNA sequences within the sample encode an identical CDR3. This chain uses TRBV5-4 with TRBJ2-5; D gene uncertain. There are 14 residues in the CDR3. Deletions cut 0 bases from V and 0 bases from J, with 6 bases between. CDR1 is SGHNT and CDR2 is YYREEE in the germline V gene (reference sequence). CDR3 residues: CASSLDSYQETQYF. CDR3 DNA: TGTGCCAGCAGCTTGGACAGCTACCAAGAGACCCAGTACTTC.

This clone was seen many times. J is TRBJ2-7 and V is TRBV9; tentative D call: TRBD2 (6 bases). V was trimmed by 0 bases and J by 7 bases, leaving 17 bases between them. The CDR3 sequence is 15 residues long. In germline, CDR1 is SGDLS, CDR2 YYNGEE. CDR3 DNA: TGTGCCAGCAGCGTAGCTTGGTGCATCCGGGGGGAGCAGTACTTC. This gives the protein CASSVAWCIRGEQYF.

With respect to this clone: Since a far larger clone is one base different, this is likely a read error. CDR3 in amino acids: CASSPPWRDRPTYEQYF. The CDR3 DNA reads as TGTGCCAGCAGCCCCCCATGGCGGGATAGGCCGACCTACGAGCAGTACTTC. V gene TRBV7-9 combines with J gene TRBJ2-7; weak D call: TRBD2 (6 bases). The CDR3 is made up of 17 amino acids. The ends were cut back, 5 bases at V and 2 bases at J, with 22 bases in the middle. Germline V gives CDR1 SEHNR, CDR2 FQNEAQ (reference sequence).

The rearrangement joins TRBV11-3 to TRBJ2-1, with D uncertain. V shed 0 bases and J shed 10 bases, with 10 bases lying between them. This CDR3 comprises 13 residues. Germline assignment: CDR1 SGHNT and CDR2 YENEEA. CDR3 region: CASSLESSGEQFF. DNA of the CDR3: TGTGCCAGCAGCTTAGAGTCCTCGGGCGAGCAGTTCTTC. The full variable domain, in which reference TRBV11-3 and TRBJ2-1 provide the parts outside the CDR3, is EAGVVQSPRYKIIEKKQPVAFWCNPISGHNTLYWYLQNLGQGPELLIRYENEEAVDDSQLPKDRFSAERLKGVDSTLKIQPAELGDSAVYLCASSLESSGEQFFGPGTRLTVL.

In its sample, this clone was seen a few times. This CDR3 is also generated by other DNA sequences in the sample. CDR3 in DNA: TGCAGCGCCGGACAGGGGGCAAATCAGCCCCAGCATTTT. This sequence encodes CSAGQGANQPQHF. The chain joins TRBV29-1 to TRBJ1-5, with 11 positions matching TRBD1. With V trimmed by 7 bases and J by 4 bases, 3 bases remained unmatched. This CDR3 region has 13 residues. Germline lookup yields CDR1 SQVTM and CDR2 ANQGSEA.